Included here is one T cell receptor beta chain sequence, with context. This clonotype was counted many times. Its cognate antigen has yet to be identified. Base-call qualities are not available, and no considerably larger clone is one nucleotide away. The CDR3, from cysteine to phenylalanine, totals 15 residues. The read is trimmed to its CDR3 DNA, 45 bases read in frame from base 1. As encoded in the germline V gene, CDR1 is SGHVS while CDR2 is FQNEAQ. Relative to germline, V is missing 4 bases and J is missing 3 bases, with 3 bases of the junction outside any gene match. Reading the label with the study, this specimen's treatment or condition is: allogeneic hematopoietic cell transplantation with graft depleted of TCRalphabeta T cells and CD19 B cells. TCRalphabeta/CD19-depleted allogeneic hematopoietic cell grafts were given to the transplant recipients, all of whom were children. The entry originates in a study of T-cell reconstitution after alpha-beta-depleted transplantation in children (dated by TCRdb to 2016 to 2017). For the study in its entirety: T-cell immune reconstitution after TCRalphabeta/CD19-depleted allogeneic hematopoietic cell transplantation in children was quantitatively tracked in the study by means of TCR repertoire profiling.

Overall study outcomes, separate from this receptor: The apparently early recovery of alphabetaT-cell counts about two months after transplant reportedly depended on only several hundred rapidly expanded clones that came from non-depleted graft cells. Hyperexpanded clone frequencies declined over subsequent months; after one year, T-cell counts and TCRbeta diversity were mostly attributed to newly produced T cells. The high TCRbeta diversity at day 60 in some patients was ascribed to recipient T cells and intrathymic progenitors that had survived conditioning.

Receptor amplification or capture employed PCR. Sequenced on an Illumina HiSeq 2500. TCR library preparation used molecular barcoding, with unique molecular identifiers applied to normalize quantification of the TCRbeta repertoire. Using fastp trimming at Q25 and MiXCR clonotype assembly, TCRdb reanalyzed the public sequencing data and kept in-frame beta chains. Each entry is one CDR3 protein sequence, shown with its most common DNA and genes. In all, the sample holds fewer than 500,000 distinct CDR3 sequences, and over 40% of those were seen once. The ten largest clones capture approximately 25% of the sample.

The V gene is TRBV7-8 and the J gene is TRBJ1-4, with 9 junctional bases fitting TRBD1. The sample in question was PBMCs, obtained before TCRalphabeta/CD19-depleted stem cell transplant. This receptor was taken from a girl aged 2-9 years with aplastic anemia, due to receive a stem cell transplant. CDR3 region: CASSSRTGANEKLFF. The nucleotide sequence reads TGTGCCAGCAGCTCCAGGACAGGGGCTAATGAAAAACTGTTTTTT.